This TCR beta chain was observed in a study of T cell repertoires in cytomegalovirus infection. In TCRdb, the reads were re-called with MiXCR into one record per CDR3 protein. The table records about 570,000 distinct CDR3 sequences, 40% of them present only once. CDR1 and CDR2 from the germline V gene are SEHNR and FQNEAQ (reference sequence). V dropped 11 bases and J dropped 0 bases, with 13 bases sitting between them. This CDR3 region has 13 residues. Notes on this clonotype: What it recognizes is unknown.

The sequencing used cultured PBMCs, collected from culture after CMV antigen stimulation. The chain joins TRBV7-9 to TRBJ1-1; no clear D. The clonotype originates from a human donor in good health (CMV status not recorded). Some clones in this sample may be carry-over from other donors' samples. The CDR3 DNA reads as TGTGCCCCCGGTTTATCGGTGAACACTGAAGCTTTCTTT. It is translated as CAPGLSVNTEAFF.